The 30 T cell receptor beta chains below were found in one sample sequenced in a study of cytomegalovirus exposure and HLA in healthy donors. The PCR employed 60 Vbeta primers together with 13 Jbeta primers. Sequenced by immunoSEQ multiplex PCR; TCRdb stores in-frame clones only, minus some. The sample carries 150,000 to 200,000 clones, over 75% recorded once. The sample taken for sequencing was PBMCs. The receptor set was obtained from a man aged 35-49 years in good health and CMV-seronegative.

This chain connects TRBV2 to TRBJ2-7, with D possibly matching TRBD2 (5 bases). Trimming took 6 bases from V and 6 from J, leaving 12 bases between them. The CDR3 totals 12 residues. CDR1 SNHLY and CDR2 FYNNEI come from the germline V gene. The CDR3 nucleotides read TGTGCCAGCAGCAATGGACTGAGCGAGCAGTACTTC. Protein sequence: CASSNGLSEQYF.

This clone was found once. This rearrangement joins TRBV19 to TRBJ1-5, with D possibly TRBD1 on 6 matching bases. Germline V CDR1 and CDR2: LNHDA, SQIVND (reference sequence). This CDR3 is built from 14 residues. V shed 2 bases and J shed 6 bases, with 11 bases lying between them. In DNA form, the CDR3 reads TGTGCCAGTAGTATAACAGGGATTGGTCAGCCCCAGCATTTT. Encoded protein: CASSITGIGQPQHF.

This clone appeared a single time. V and J are TRBV7-3 and TRBJ1-2; D is unclear. Germline values: CDR1 SGHTA, CDR2 FQGTGA. The CDR3 sequence is 13 residues long. The V end lost 2 bases, the J end lost 3 bases, and 7 bases lay between the germline ends. The CDR3 loop reads CASSLGPYYGYTF. The DNA for the CDR3 is TGTGCCAGCAGCTTAGGGCCGTACTATGGCTACACCTTC.

This chain links TRBV6-5 with TRBJ2-5; D unresolved. The DNA matches TRBJ2-7 better at its end, which makes the J call doubtful. CDR1 is MNHEY, CDR2 SVGAGI, per germline. CDR3 length: 11 amino acids. DNA for the CDR3: TGTGCCAGCAGTTACGTCCACGAGCAGTACTTC. Encoded protein: CASSYVHEQYF.

The genes are TRBV9 and TRBJ1-2, with D possibly being TRBD1 (6 bases). V lost 0 bases and J lost 5, with 14 bases in between. Germline V lookup: CDR1 SGDLS, CDR2 YYNGEE. The CDR3 contains 15 residues. The CDR3 spells CASSVGRTAVYGYTF. The CDR3 DNA reads TGTGCCAGCAGCGTAGGTCGGACAGCCGTTTATGGCTACACCTTC.

The CDR3 region is CASSRFGLAGETQYF. Here the CDR3 DNA reads TGTGCCAGCAGCCGCTTCGGACTAGCCGGAGAGACCCAGTACTTC. The chain joins TRBV14 to TRBJ2-5, with 8 nucleotides matching TRBD2. Germline values: CDR1 SGHDN, CDR2 FVKESK. V shed 4 bases, J shed 4 bases, and the junction held 8 bases outside the gene matches. The CDR3 spans 15 residues.

This clone was counted between two and nine times. The rearrangement links TRBV5-4 to TRBJ2-5; TRBD2 might be the D (6 bases). There are 13 residues in the CDR3. Deletions cut 3 bases from V and 4 bases from J, with 10 bases between. Looked up from germline, CDR1 is SGHNT and CDR2 is YYREEE (reference sequence). The CDR3 DNA sequence: TGTGCCAGCAGCTCGCGGGGCCTAGAGACCCAGTACTTC. Encoded protein: CASSSRGLETQYF.

The rearrangement links TRBV4-1 to TRBJ1-6; no clear D. The germline V gene has CDR1 MGHRA and CDR2 YSYEKL. CDR3 length: 16 residues. The V and J ends lost 0 bases and 0 bases respectively, with 6 bases between them. The CDR3 reads CASSQESFSYNSPLHF. Written as DNA, the CDR3 is TGCGCCAGCAGCCAAGAGTCTTTCTCCTATAATTCACCCCTCCACTTT.

The genes are TRBV7-9 and TRBJ2-2, with 7 positions matching TRBD1. CDR3 length: 16 residues. V trimming: 1 base; J trimming: 4 bases; junction bases outside the gene matches: 6. Germline CDR1 reads SEHNR; CDR2 reads FQNEAQ (reference sequence). In DNA, the CDR3 is TGTGCCAGCAGCTTAGGTCGGGACAGAACCACCGGGGAGCTGTTTTTT. It translates to CASSLGRDRTTGELFF.

This sequence joins TRBV6-1 and TRBJ2-1, with 9 positions matching TRBD2. V trimming: 1 base; J trimming: 6 bases; junction bases outside the gene matches: 7. This CDR3 has 16 residues. Germline loops: CDR1 MNHNS, CDR2 SASEGT. The CDR3 sequence is CASSEEGRGGFNEQFF. The CDR3 DNA is TGTGCCAGCAGTGAAGAAGGGCGGGGGGGTTTCAATGAGCAGTTCTTC.

This chain links TRBV10-1 with TRBJ2-5, with D tentatively TRBD1 (5 bases). Germline assignment: CDR1 WNHNN and CDR2 SYGVQD (reference sequence). The CDR3 totals 15 residues. Trimming left V 3 bases short and J 2 bases short, with 13 bases between. CDR3 loop: CASSDPGAEQETQYF. In DNA, the CDR3 is TGCGCCAGCAGTGACCCTGGGGCGGAACAAGAGACCCAGTACTTC.

The V gene is TRBV9, the J gene TRBJ2-4; tentatively, D is TRBD2 (6 bases). The CDR3 spans 16 residues. The V and J ends lost 0 bases and 8 bases respectively, with 18 bases between them. The germline V gene has CDR1 SGDLS and CDR2 YYNGEE. The CDR3 reads CASSVGSYVRGDIQYF. In DNA form, the CDR3 reads TGTGCCAGCAGCGTAGGGAGTTACGTTCGCGGGGACATTCAGTACTTC.

The chain employs TRBV6-4 and TRBJ2-1, with a possible D match to TRBD2 (5 bases). This CDR3 contains 15 residues. V lost 6 bases and J 2 bases, leaving 14 bases between the germline ends. Germline V gives CDR1 MRHNA, CDR2 SNTAGT. CDR3 nucleotide sequence: TGTGCCAGCAGCCTCGGGGAACAAACCTACAATGAGCAGTTCTTC. Translating gives CASSLGEQTYNEQFF.

The rearrangement joins TRBV7-9 to TRBJ1-4; D gene uncertain. The CDR3 loop spans 14 amino acids. V was cut by 1 base and J by 7 bases, with 10 bases left in between. The germline V gene has CDR1 SEHNR and CDR2 FQNEAQ (reference sequence). The DNA of the CDR3 is TGTGCCAGCAGCTTAGACCCATCGGGTGAAAAACTGTTTTTT. It translates to CASSLDPSGEKLFF.

The chain is built from TRBV5-6 and TRBJ2-7, with D possibly TRBD1 on 6 matching bases. V shed 5 bases and J shed 2 bases, with 14 bases lying between them. The CDR3 has 14 amino acids. Looked up from germline, CDR1 is SGHDT and CDR2 is YYEEEE. CDR3 protein: CASRTTGSPYEQYF. CDR3 nucleotide sequence: TGTGCCAGCAGAACCACAGGGAGCCCCTACGAGCAGTACTTC.

This chain connects TRBV5-4 to TRBJ2-1, with D tentatively TRBD1 (6 bases). Trimming stripped 3 bases from V and 10 bases from J, with 17 bases between. The CDR3 has 14 amino acids. The germline gives CDR1 SGHNT, CDR2 YYREEE (reference sequence). This chain's CDR3 is CASSSSLGQWEQFF. CDR3 in DNA: TGTGCCAGCAGCTCTTCTTTAGGACAGTGGGAGCAGTTCTTC.

This chain connects TRBV2 to TRBJ2-7, with no clear D. The CDR3 consists of 14 residues. Germline values: CDR1 SNHLY, CDR2 FYNNEI. V was shortened by 6 bases and J by 6 bases, with 18 bases between the two germline ends. The CDR3: CASSVGAELSEQYF. CDR3 in DNA: TGTGCCAGCAGCGTGGGCGCCGAGTTAAGCGAGCAGTACTTC.

This chain uses TRBV7-3 with TRBJ2-7, with TRBD2 identical over 8 bases. CDR1 SGHTA and CDR2 FQGTGA come from the germline V gene. V lost 0 bases and J lost 1; bases outside the gene matches: 8. This CDR3 spans 17 amino acids. This chain's CDR3 is CASSLTGASGPSYEQYF. The CDR3 DNA is TGTGCCAGCAGCTTAACTGGGGCTAGCGGGCCTTCCTACGAGCAGTACTTC.

The chain recombines TRBV4-2 with TRBJ2-7; 11 nucleotides align to TRBD2. This CDR3 region has 16 residues. Germline assignment: CDR1 LGHNA and CDR2 YNFKEQ. J was trimmed by 7 bases and V by 1 base; bases with no gene match: 9. CDR3 loop: CASSQVSLAGGGEQYF. For the CDR3, the DNA is TGTGCCAGCAGCCAAGTTTCTCTAGCGGGGGGTGGGGAGCAGTACTTC.

This clone was seen a single time. V gene TRBV25-1 combines with J gene TRBJ2-2; D perhaps matches TRBD2 (5 bases). Trimming took 6 bases from V and 5 from J, leaving 7 bases between them. Germline V CDR1 and CDR2: MGHDK, SYGVNS. The CDR3 has 12 amino acids. CDR3 DNA sequence: TGTGCCAGCAGCCGCGGGACCGGGGAGCTGTTTTTT. It yields the protein CASSRGTGELFF.

The CDR3 DNA reads TGTGCCAGTAGTATAGATCTAGGAAGCTCCTACGAGCAGTACTTC. This sequence encodes CASSIDLGSSYEQYF. This chain joins TRBV19 and TRBJ2-7; D is unresolved. The V gene's germline CDR1 is LNHDA and CDR2 SQIVND (reference sequence). V lost 0 bases to trimming and J lost 0 bases, with 9 bases between them. The CDR3 covers 15 residues.

The chain recombines TRBV19 with TRBJ1-5; perhaps TRBD1 as D (5 bases). In germline, CDR1 is LNHDA, CDR2 SQIVND (reference sequence). With 3 bases removed from V and 0 bases from J, the gap between germline ends came to 9 bases. The CDR3 is 15 residues long. The CDR3 sequence is CASSMRTNSNQPQHF. In DNA, the CDR3 is TGTGCCAGTAGTATGCGGACAAATAGCAATCAGCCCCAGCATTTT.

The rearrangement joins TRBV6-6 to TRBJ1-2; D not certain. The germline V gene encodes CDR1 MNHNY and CDR2 SVGAGI (reference sequence). This CDR3 spans 15 amino acids. With 0 bases removed from V and 1 base from J, the gap between germline ends came to 9 bases. DNA for the CDR3: TGTGCCAGCAGTTACTCGCCGGGATATAACTATGGCTACACCTTC. This translates into CASSYSPGYNYGYTF.

This clone has a handful of counts. This chain uses TRBV7-2 with TRBJ1-1; 7 positions agree with TRBD1. Germline assignment: CDR1 SGHTA and CDR2 FQGNSA. CDR3 length: 14 amino acids. V was clipped by 5 bases and J by 3 bases; unmatched bases: 6. CDR3 nucleotide sequence: TGTGCCAGCAGCCCAGAGACAGGGTACACTGAAGCTTTCTTT. It translates to CASSPETGYTEAFF.

The V and J genes are TRBV28 and TRBJ1-4; no definite D call. V was trimmed by 3 bases and J by 8 bases, leaving 13 bases between them. The CDR3 has 14 residues. Germline values: CDR1 MDHEN, CDR2 SYDVKM. The CDR3 DNA reads TGTGCCAGCAGTTTGTCATCCGGGAACGAAAAACTGTTTTTT. Amino acids: CASSLSSGNEKLFF.

The chain recombines TRBV7-9 with TRBJ2-5; D might be TRBD2 (5 bases). The J call may not be correct, given that the DNA end is closer to TRBJ2-7. The CDR3 loop spans 13 amino acids. Germline CDR1 SEHNR, CDR2 FQNEAQ (reference sequence). As DNA, the CDR3 is TGTGCCAGCAGCTTAGCCGGAGGCTACGAGCAGTACTTC. Its translation: CASSLAGGYEQYF.

V gene TRBV5-4 combines with J gene TRBJ2-7; 9 bases map to TRBD1. Unmatched junction bases numbered 6, after V lost 3 bases and J lost 5 bases. The CDR3 is made up of 14 amino acids. The germline V gene encodes CDR1 SGHNT and CDR2 YYREEE (reference sequence). Here the CDR3 DNA reads TGTGCCAGCAGCTCCGGGACAGGGAGGAACGAGCAGTACTTC. It yields the protein CASSSGTGRNEQYF.

V gene TRBV9 combines with J gene TRBJ1-4; 7 nucleotides line up with TRBD1. J was trimmed by 4 bases and V by 3 bases; bases with no gene match: 9. The CDR3 extends over 16 amino acids. CDR1 is SGDLS, CDR2 YYNGEE, per germline. The CDR3 DNA follows: TGTGCCAGCAGCGCCCGACAGGGAGCGGGTAATGAAAAACTGTTTTTT. It encodes CASSARQGAGNEKLFF.

This clone was counted once. V gene TRBV5-1 combines with J gene TRBJ2-5, with D possibly TRBD2 on 5 matching bases. CDR1 and CDR2 (germline): SGHRS, YFSETQ. The CDR3 has 13 residues. Trimming took 7 bases from V and 4 from J, leaving 14 bases between them. The CDR3 loop is CASRLLVGETQYF. DNA for the CDR3: TGCGCCAGCCGGCTACTAGTTGGAGAGACCCAGTACTTC. Drawing the rest from reference TRBV5-1 and TRBJ2-5, the complete variable domain is KAGVTQTPRYLIKTRGQQVTLSCSPISGHRSVSWYQQTPGQGLQFLFEYFSETQRNKGNFPGRFSGRQFSNSRSEMNVSTLELGDSALYLCASRLLVGETQYFGPGTRLLVL.

The table lists this clone with a few counts. This chain uses TRBV29-1 with TRBJ2-3; D not certain. This CDR3 region has 13 residues. Germline loops: CDR1 SQVTM, CDR2 ANQGSEA. Deletions cut 7 bases from V and 2 bases from J, with 13 bases between. The CDR3 here is CSAKRSNTDTQYF. In DNA form, the CDR3 reads TGCAGCGCGAAAAGGAGTAACACAGATACGCAGTATTTT.